The 31 T cell receptor beta chains in this list originate from one sample, sequenced in a study of blood T cell repertoires in COVID-19. Clones were sequenced by immunoSEQ multiplex PCR, and TCRdb holds only the in-frame ones, with some missing. The sample has 200,000 to 300,000 clones, 75% to 90% seen once. Source material: PBMCs or T cells enriched from blood (not recorded which). All receptors come from a man in his forties or fifties who had been exposed to COVID-19.

This chain joins TRBV7-9 and TRBJ2-2; D remains ambiguous. The CDR3 is made up of 17 amino acids. The V end was cut by 0 bases, the J end by 5 bases, with 16 bases between. Germline V CDR1 and CDR2: SEHNR, FQNEAQ (reference sequence). CDR3 protein: CASSLALTSRPTGELFF. The CDR3 DNA is TGTGCCAGCAGCTTAGCGCTTACATCTCGCCCGACCGGGGAGCTGTTTTTT.

The chain links TRBV5-1 to TRBJ2-4; tentatively, D is TRBD2 (6 bases). CDR3 length: 18 amino acids. With 0 bases removed from V and 1 base from J, the gap between germline ends came to 17 bases. From germline, CDR1 is SGHRS and CDR2 YFSETQ. CDR3 region: CASSLGFGGRVAKNIQYF. CDR3 bases: TGCGCCAGCAGCTTGGGCTTCGGAGGGCGGGTTGCCAAAAACATTCAGTACTTC.

The chain couples TRBV11-3 to TRBJ1-1; 7 bases are a match to TRBD1. Germline trimming cut 5 bases from V and 1 base from J; bases unmatched to any gene: 4. This CDR3 contains 14 residues. Looked up from germline, CDR1 is SGHNT and CDR2 is YENEEA. Here the CDR3 reads CASSPGGGNTEAFF. The CDR3 nucleotides are TGTGCCAGCAGCCCAGGGGGTGGGAACACTGAAGCTTTCTTT. The full variable domain, in which reference TRBV11-3 and TRBJ1-1 provide the parts outside the CDR3, is EAGVVQSPRYKIIEKKQPVAFWCNPISGHNTLYWYLQNLGQGPELLIRYENEEAVDDSQLPKDRFSAERLKGVDSTLKIQPAELGDSAVYLCASSPGGGNTEAFFGQGTRLTVV.

The chain employs TRBV7-2 and TRBJ2-7; TRBD1 might be the D (6 bases). This CDR3 contains 18 residues. V was clipped by 4 bases and J by 2 bases, with 24 bases between them. From germline, CDR1 is SGHTA and CDR2 FQGNSA. The CDR3 nucleotides are TGTGCCAGCAGCTCGACCTCTTCCGGGACATCGCACCCCTACGAGCAGTACTTC. This gives the protein CASSSTSSGTSHPYEQYF. The whole variable domain, filled in from reference TRBV7-2 and TRBJ2-7, reads GAGVSQSPSNKVTEKGKDVELRCDPISGHTALYWYRQSLGQGLEFLIYFQGNSAPDKSGLPSDRFSAERTGGSVSTLTIQRTQQEDSAVYLCASSSTSSGTSHPYEQYFGPGTRLTVT.

The chain has TRBV27 and TRBJ2-6; D possibly corresponds to TRBD1 (5 bases). The CDR3 covers 15 residues. V lost 6 bases and J lost 11, with 20 bases in between. Germline V gene data show CDR1 as MNHEY and CDR2 as SMNVEV (reference sequence). The CDR3 bases are TGTGCCAGCAGGCCAGGGTTTTACCTCCCAGACGTCCTGACTTTC. It encodes CASRPGFYLPDVLTF.

The chain links TRBV10-3 to TRBJ2-4; tentatively, D is TRBD2 (6 bases). In germline, CDR1 is ENHRY, CDR2 SYGVKD. V was shortened by 7 bases and J by 6 bases, with 16 bases between the two germline ends. This CDR3 spans 14 amino acids. CDR3 nucleotides: TGTGCCATCAAGGCGGAGGGGTTCGGAAACATTCAGTACTTC. This gives the protein CAIKAEGFGNIQYF.

V gene TRBV18 combines with J gene TRBJ1-2, with TRBD1 identical over 7 bases. Germline-derived CDR1 and CDR2 are KGHSH and LQKENI. This CDR3 has 15 amino acids. The trim removed 1 base at V and 4 bases at J, leaving 6 bases unmatched. CDR3 bases: TGTGCCAGCTCACCACAAGGACAGGTTGGCTATGGCTACACCTTC. It translates to CASSPQGQVGYGYTF. Full variable domain (outside the CDR3, taken from reference TRBV18 and TRBJ1-2): NAGVMQNPRHLVRRRGQEARLRCSPMKGHSHVYWYRQLPEEGLKFMVYLQKENIIDESGMPKERFSAEFPKEGPSILRIQQVVRGDSAAYFCASSPQGQVGYGYTFGSGTRLTVV.

V is TRBV7-9 and J is TRBJ2-7; D perhaps matches TRBD2 (6 bases). Between the trimmed V and J ends, which lost 4 bases and 6 bases, there was a span of 16 bases. The germline CDR1 and CDR2 sequences are SEHNR and FQNEAQ (reference sequence). This CDR3 is built from 14 residues. The CDR3 sequence is CASSYSGGAGEQYV. The CDR3 DNA sequence: TGTGCCAGCAGCTACTCCGGGGGAGCGGGCGAGCAGTACGTC.

V usage is TRBV2 and J usage is TRBJ2-5, with 10 positions matching TRBD2. After removal of 4 bases from V and 8 bases from J, the junction contained 7 bases not matched to a gene. This CDR3 spans 14 amino acids. Germline CDR1 SNHLY, CDR2 FYNNEI. The CDR3 sequence: CASSASGGARTQYF. The CDR3 bases are TGTGCCAGCAGTGCTAGCGGGGGTGCAAGAACCCAGTACTTC.

The rearrangement links TRBV29-1 to TRBJ1-1; maybe TRBD1 (6 bases). Germline values: CDR1 SQVTM, CDR2 ANQGSEA. This CDR3 comprises 13 residues. With 7 bases removed from V and 4 bases from J, the gap between germline ends came to 16 bases. CDR3 amino acids: CSADPGDGTEAFF. The CDR3 DNA reads as TGCAGCGCCGACCCAGGGGACGGCACTGAAGCTTTCTTT.

The V gene is TRBV2, the J gene TRBJ2-5, with 11 bases matching TRBD1. The CDR3 is made up of 15 amino acids. Germline CDR1 is SNHLY and CDR2 is FYNNEI. Trimming at V came to 7 bases and at J to 6 bases, leaving 10 bases not matched to a gene. The CDR3 here is CASIRPDRGPKTQYF. DNA for the CDR3: TGTGCCAGCATTCGCCCGGACAGGGGGCCAAAGACCCAGTACTTC.

This clone has only a few counts. The J gene is TRBJ1-5, the V gene TRBV3-1 (or the pseudogene TRBV3-2), with a tentative D call TRBD1 (6 bases). Germline V gives CDR1 LGHDT, CDR2 YNNKEL (reference sequence). This CDR3 region has 13 residues. Trimming removed 4 bases from V and 14 bases from J, with 18 bases in between. The CDR3 sequence: CASSPGADSLKHF. The CDR3 nucleotides are TGTGCCAGCAGCCCCGGCGCGGACAGCCTCAAGCATTTT.

CDR3 loop: CASSLFSGRPPTVYEQYV. Here the CDR3 DNA reads TGCGCCAGCAGCTTGTTCAGCGGGAGGCCACCGACCGTCTACGAGCAGTACGTC. The chain has TRBV5-1 and TRBJ2-7; TRBD2 agrees at 9 bases. V lost 1 base and J lost 3; bases outside the gene matches: 14. From germline, CDR1 is SGHRS and CDR2 YFSETQ. This CDR3 contains 18 residues.

The chain links TRBV28 to TRBJ2-3; 7 nucleotides align to TRBD1. CDR1 and CDR2 (germline): MDHEN, SYDVKM. This CDR3 spans 13 amino acids. V shed 10 bases and J 2 bases; nucleotides not matched to a gene: 6. The CDR3 sequence: CATQGQPTDTQYF. CDR3 bases: TGTGCCACTCAGGGACAGCCCACAGATACGCAGTATTTT. Complete variable domain (other parts from reference TRBV28 and TRBJ2-3): DVKVTQSSRYLVKRTGEKVFLECVQDMDHENMFWYRQDPGLGLRLIYFSYDVKMKEKGDIPEGYSVSREKKERFSLILESASTNQTSMYLCATQGQPTDTQYFGPGTRLTVL.

The V and J genes are TRBV10-1 and TRBJ2-4, with 7 positions matching TRBD1. Germline CDR1 is WNHNN and CDR2 is SYGVQD (reference sequence). The CDR3 runs to 15 residues. J was trimmed by 1 base and V by 2 bases; bases with no gene match: 2. The CDR3 sequence: CASSETQGAKNIQYF. The DNA for the CDR3 is TGCGCCAGCAGTGAGACACAGGGGGCCAAAAACATTCAGTACTTC.

The chain joins TRBV20-1 to TRBJ1-1; unclear D gene. The CDR3 is made up of 11 amino acids. V dropped 4 bases and J dropped 5 bases, with 8 bases sitting between them. Per germline, CDR1 DFQATT and CDR2 SNEGSKA (reference sequence). The CDR3 nucleotides are TGCAGTGCTAAGAGGTTGACTGAAGCTTTCTTT. Translated: CSAKRLTEAFF.

The rearrangement uses TRBV12-3 or TRBV12-4 and TRBJ2-7; D is unresolved. The ends were cut back, 6 bases at V and 2 bases at J, with 5 bases in the middle. CDR3 size: 11 residues. The CDR3 DNA is TGTGCCAGCAGCCCCACCTACGAGCAGTACTTC. This gives the protein CASSPTYEQYF.

This clone occurred a few times. The chain is built from TRBV11-2 and TRBJ2-7; maybe TRBD2 (6 bases). CDR1 and CDR2 from the germline V gene are SGHAT and FQNNGV. The CDR3 runs to 13 residues. Trimming pared 3 bases from V and 6 bases from J, leaving 12 bases between. CDR3 in DNA: TGTGCCAGCAGCTTGGAGGGATGGGGCGAGCAGTACGTC. Translated, it gives CASSLEGWGEQYV.

The J gene is TRBJ2-7, the V gene TRBV28; D gene uncertain. CDR1 MDHEN and CDR2 SYDVKM come from the germline V gene. The ends were cut back, 3 bases at V and 7 bases at J, with 10 bases in the middle. The CDR3 spans 12 residues. CDR3 protein: CASSFVTREQYV. DNA of the CDR3: TGTGCCAGCAGTTTTGTAACGCGGGAGCAGTACGTC.

V usage is TRBV11-2 and J usage is TRBJ1-2, with TRBD1 matching over 7 bases. CDR1 and CDR2 (germline): SGHAT, FQNNGV. Trimming took 5 bases from V and 3 from J; bases not matched to a gene: 18. The CDR3 length is 18 residues. CDR3 region: CASSPKGGLSSVDYGYTF. The CDR3 nucleotides are TGTGCCAGCAGCCCTAAAGGGGGCCTATCTAGTGTGGACTATGGCTACACCTTC. The entire variable domain, with the rest obtained from reference TRBV11-2 and TRBJ1-2, is as follows: EAGVAQSPRYKIIEKRQSVAFWCNPISGHATLYWYQQILGQGPKLLIQFQNNGVVDDSQLPKDRFSAERLKGVDSTLKIQPAKLEDSAVYLCASSPKGGLSSVDYGYTFGSGTRLTVV.

This chain uses TRBV11-1 with TRBJ1-1; 10 bases match TRBD1. V was clipped by 5 bases and J by 0 bases; unmatched bases: 6. CDR3 length: 16 residues. Looked up from germline, CDR1 is SGHAT and CDR2 is FQDESV (reference sequence). The CDR3 here is CASSVGQGVLNTEAFF. The CDR3 bases are TGTGCCAGCAGCGTTGGACAGGGGGTCCTGAACACTGAAGCTTTCTTT.

The rearrangement uses TRBV15 and TRBJ2-3; 8 bases agree with TRBD2. Germline V gene sequence: CDR1 LNHNV, CDR2 YYDKDF (reference sequence). V lost 3 bases, J lost 4 bases, and 9 bases stayed unmatched. This CDR3 spans 16 amino acids. The CDR3 loop is CATSRGGTRDADTQYF. CDR3 sequence (DNA): TGTGCCACCAGCAGGGGGGGGACTAGGGACGCAGATACGCAGTATTTT.

Only a few counts were recorded for this clone. The genes are TRBV5-4 and TRBJ1-2; 9 nucleotides align to TRBD1. The CDR3 extends over 13 amino acids. CDR1 is SGHNT, CDR2 YYREEE, per germline (reference sequence). The J segment lost 2 bases and the V segment lost 4 bases, leaving 0 bases of the junction unmatched. In DNA form, the CDR3 reads TGTGCCAGCAGCGGACAGGGGAACTATGGCTACACCTTC. Its translation: CASSGQGNYGYTF.

This clone was counted once. The chain links TRBV28 to TRBJ2-7; D perhaps matches TRBD2 (6 bases). The CDR3 consists of 13 residues. The germline V and J ends were trimmed by 6 bases and 3 bases, with 12 bases remaining between them. In germline, CDR1 is MDHEN, CDR2 SYDVKM. The CDR3 sequence: CASSQRGLYEQYV. CDR3 DNA: TGTGCCAGCAGCCAAAGGGGACTCTACGAGCAGTACGTC.

This clone was observed a single time. The chain carries TRBV18 and TRBJ2-5; D possibly corresponds to TRBD2 (5 bases). Germline V lookup: CDR1 KGHSH, CDR2 LQKENI. CDR3 length: 13 residues. V was trimmed by 3 bases and J by 5 bases, leaving 10 bases between them. The CDR3 DNA sequence: TGTGCCAGCTCACCGGGGAGAACGGAGACCCAGTACTTC. This gives the protein CASSPGRTETQYF.

The J gene is TRBJ2-1, the V gene TRBV30; D perhaps matches TRBD1 (6 bases). Per germline, CDR1 GTSNPN and CDR2 SVGIG (reference sequence). This CDR3 is built from 15 residues. V lost 4 bases, J lost 3 bases, and 16 bases lay in between. As DNA, the CDR3 is TGTGCCTGGATGTCAGGCCAGGGACACTACAATGAGCAGTTCTTC. It yields the protein CAWMSGQGHYNEQFF.

The chain couples TRBV9 to TRBJ1-2; TRBD1 matches at 8 bases. V shed 0 bases and J 6 bases; nucleotides not matched to a gene: 13. Germline V gene data show CDR1 as SGDLS and CDR2 as YYNGEE. This CDR3 has 17 residues. The CDR3: CASSVELGAGGRDGYTF. CDR3 DNA sequence: TGTGCCAGCAGCGTAGAGCTGGGGGCAGGGGGCCGGGATGGCTACACCTTC.

V and J are TRBV2 and TRBJ2-7; 9 nucleotides match TRBD1. Looked up from germline, CDR1 is SNHLY and CDR2 is FYNNEI. With V trimmed by 11 bases and J by 3 bases, 8 bases remained unmatched. The CDR3 is made up of 13 amino acids. The CDR3 here is CAFRDRVRYEQYF. As DNA, the CDR3 is TGTGCCTTCCGGGACAGGGTTCGCTACGAGCAGTACTTC.

The chain recombines TRBV28 with TRBJ1-4, with 7 bases that match TRBD1. There are 14 residues in the CDR3. V shed 6 bases and J 7 bases; nucleotides not matched to a gene: 8. Germline V gene sequence: CDR1 MDHEN, CDR2 SYDVKM. The CDR3: CASSPRGLGEKLFF. The CDR3 DNA follows: TGTGCCAGCAGCCCCAGGGGGTTGGGTGAAAAACTGTTTTTT.

The chain carries TRBV18 and TRBJ1-4, with D perhaps matching TRBD1 (6 bases). Germline values: CDR1 KGHSH, CDR2 LQKENI. Trimming left V 4 bases short and J 11 bases short, with 11 bases between. The CDR3 covers 12 residues. DNA of the CDR3: TGTGCCAGCTCACTTCTCCAGGGGAAACTGTTTTTT. Translating it yields CASSLLQGKLFF.

The chain links TRBV5-1 to TRBJ2-7; the match to TRBD2 covers 7 bases. The ends lost 4 bases at V and 3 bases at J; junction bases unmatched: 7. CDR3 length equals 14 residues. Germline V gene lookup returns CDR1 SGHRS and CDR2 YFSETQ. CDR3 in amino acids: CASSPGGMNYEQYV. The DNA of the CDR3 is TGCGCCAGCAGCCCCGGGGGGATGAACTACGAGCAGTACGTC.